This T cell receptor (beta chain) was retrieved from a study of tumor-infiltrating lymphocytes in primary liver carcinoma. The researchers produced TCR beta cDNA from around 500 ng total RNA with a constant-region primer. TCR beta libraries came from three nested multiplex PCR rounds using slightly modified ARM-PCR. The two initial PCR rounds, around 11 cycles each, used TRBV1-TRBV30 forward and C-beta reverse primers. TCRdb passed the multiplex PCR reads through MiXCR, listing each CDR3 protein once. The data show approximately 190,000 distinct CDR3 sequences, 85% seen once. Total RNA and DNA came together from 20-30 mg of bulk tissue without cell sorting. The germline CDR1 and CDR2 sequences are SGHDN and FVKESK. The CDR3 runs 16 residues. The V end was cut by 1 base, the J end by 6 bases, with 18 bases between.

The rearrangement uses TRBV14 and TRBJ1-2; D is uncertain. This sequence was found in a man in his forties or fifties with primary liver carcinoma and hepatitis B virus infection. Sequencing was done on a sample of tumor tissue from primary liver carcinoma. Written as DNA, the CDR3 is TGTGCCAGCAGCCAAGTTAACCTCCTGTGGGAAAATGGCTACACCTTC. This encodes CASSQVNLLWENGYTF.